This T cell receptor beta chain was captured by sequencing in a study of cytomegalovirus exposure and HLA in healthy donors. As for the study in general: Among around 180 million T cells, an earlier analysis found 117 million unique TCR beta sequences.

Comments on this clone: Its antigen is undetermined.

At sampling all donors were nominally healthy, likely with unrecorded immune exposures. Per germline, CDR1 SGHDT and CDR2 YYEEEE. V lost 1 base, J lost 4 bases, and 11 bases lay in between. The CDR3 covers 14 residues. Study outcomes and limitations: Researchers counted around 180 TCR beta chains as cytomegalovirus-associated.

With 60 Vbeta and 13 Jbeta primers, the PCR was carried out. Data came from immunoSEQ multiplex PCR; TCRdb stores just in-frame clones and leaves some out. The data contain about 140,000 clones, approximately 85% of them seen just once; the ten biggest clones take up about 0.51%. The clonotype originates from a woman between 40 and 50 years old in good health and CMV-seronegative. The rearrangement links TRBV5-6 to TRBJ2-5; D is possibly TRBD1 (5 bases). The material sequenced was PBMCs. The CDR3 DNA follows: TGTGCCAGCAGCTTGTTCCAGGGAATAGAGACCCAGTACTTC. Its translation: CASSLFQGIETQYF.